Reported below is one T cell receptor beta chain. These data are taken from a study of shared clonotypes between healthy human individuals. Trimming took 2 bases from V and 6 from J; bases not matched to a gene: 6. The CDR3 extends over 15 amino acids. Germline CDR1 and CDR2: SGHVS and FQNEAQ. Terminally differentiated effector memory CD45RA+ cells were left out of the naive CD8 fraction, which was CD45RO-negative and positively selected for CCR7. Here immunoSEQ multiplex PCR was the method, and the copy in TCRdb shows in-frame clones only, minus some. Seen here are nearly 2 million clones, about 95% observed once, and the top ten hold roughly 1.2%.

The sample comprised naive CD8+ T cells sorted from blood. This TCR derives from a man between 18 and 35 years old in good health. The chain uses TRBV7-8 and TRBJ2-1; 8 bases agree with TRBD1. CDR3 bases: TGTGCCAGCAGCTTATGGCAGGGGGCAGGCAATGAGCAGTTCTTC. As protein: CASSLWQGAGNEQFF.